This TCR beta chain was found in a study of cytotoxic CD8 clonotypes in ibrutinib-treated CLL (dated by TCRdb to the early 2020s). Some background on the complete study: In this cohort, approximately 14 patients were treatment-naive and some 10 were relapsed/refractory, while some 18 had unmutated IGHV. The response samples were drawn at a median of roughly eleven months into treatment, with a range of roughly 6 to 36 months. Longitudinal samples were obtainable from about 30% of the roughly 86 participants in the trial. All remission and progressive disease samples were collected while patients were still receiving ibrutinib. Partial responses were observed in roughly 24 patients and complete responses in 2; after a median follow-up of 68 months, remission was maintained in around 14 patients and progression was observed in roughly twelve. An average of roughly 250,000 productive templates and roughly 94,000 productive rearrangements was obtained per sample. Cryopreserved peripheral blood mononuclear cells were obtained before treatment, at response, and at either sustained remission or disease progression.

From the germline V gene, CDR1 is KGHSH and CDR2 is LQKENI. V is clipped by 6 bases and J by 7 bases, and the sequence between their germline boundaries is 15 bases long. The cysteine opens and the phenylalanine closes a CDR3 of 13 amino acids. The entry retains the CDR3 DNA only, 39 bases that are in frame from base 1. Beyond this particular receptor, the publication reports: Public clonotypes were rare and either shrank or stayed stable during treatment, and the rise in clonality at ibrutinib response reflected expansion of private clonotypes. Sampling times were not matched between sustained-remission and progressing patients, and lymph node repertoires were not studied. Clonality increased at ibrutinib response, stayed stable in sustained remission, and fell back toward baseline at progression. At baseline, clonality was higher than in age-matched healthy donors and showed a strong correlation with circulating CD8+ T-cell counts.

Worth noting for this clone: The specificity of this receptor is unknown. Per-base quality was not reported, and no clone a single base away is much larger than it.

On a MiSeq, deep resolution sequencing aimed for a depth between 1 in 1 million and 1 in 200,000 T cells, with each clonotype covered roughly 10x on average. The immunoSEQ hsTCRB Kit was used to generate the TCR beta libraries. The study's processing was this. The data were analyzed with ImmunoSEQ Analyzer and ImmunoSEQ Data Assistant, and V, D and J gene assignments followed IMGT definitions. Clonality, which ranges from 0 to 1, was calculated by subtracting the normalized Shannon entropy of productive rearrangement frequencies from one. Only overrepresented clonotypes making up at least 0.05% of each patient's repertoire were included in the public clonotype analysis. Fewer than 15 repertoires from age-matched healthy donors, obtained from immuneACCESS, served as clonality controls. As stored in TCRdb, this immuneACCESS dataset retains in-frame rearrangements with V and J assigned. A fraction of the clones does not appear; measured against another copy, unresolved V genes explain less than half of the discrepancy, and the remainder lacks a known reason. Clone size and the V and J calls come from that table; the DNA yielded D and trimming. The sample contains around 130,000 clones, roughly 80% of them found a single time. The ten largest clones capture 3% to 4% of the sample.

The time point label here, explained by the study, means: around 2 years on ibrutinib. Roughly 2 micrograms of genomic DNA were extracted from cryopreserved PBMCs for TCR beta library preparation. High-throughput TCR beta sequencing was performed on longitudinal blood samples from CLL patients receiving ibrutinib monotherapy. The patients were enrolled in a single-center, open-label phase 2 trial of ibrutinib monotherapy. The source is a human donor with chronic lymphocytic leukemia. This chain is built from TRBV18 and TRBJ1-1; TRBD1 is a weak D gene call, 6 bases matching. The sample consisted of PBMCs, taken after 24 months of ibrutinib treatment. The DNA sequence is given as TGTGCCAGCTCGCCTGAACAGGGCGGTGAAGCTTTCTTT. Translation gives CASSPEQGGEAFF.